The entry below gives a single T cell receptor (beta chain) sequence along with its context. This specimen belongs to a study of blood T cell repertoires in COVID-19. TCRdb's table, derived via immunoSEQ multiplex PCR, lists solely in-frame clones and lacks some. The sample consists of some 400,000 clones, 70% to 90% of them appearing once. CDR3 length equals 16 residues. V was cut by 4 bases and J by 2 bases, with 18 bases left in between. CDR1 is KGHSH, CDR2 LQKENI, per germline. Those who participated ranged in age from roughly 18 to 95 years and resided in roughly 26 US areas. The chain has TRBV18 and TRBJ2-7, with a tentative D call TRBD1 (6 bases). The TCR comes from a man aged 30 to 39 who had recovered from COVID-19. Sequenced: PBMCs or T cells enriched from blood (not recorded which). CDR3 bases: TGTGCCAGCTCACATCCTTCGCAGGGGCCCCCCTACGAGCAGTACTTC. Protein product: CASSHPSQGPPYEQYF. The complete variable domain, with remaining parts taken from reference TRBV18 and TRBJ2-7, reads NAGVMQNPRHLVRRRGQEARLRCSPMKGHSHVYWYRQLPEEGLKFMVYLQKENIIDESGMPKERFSAEFPKEGPSILRIQQVVRGDSAAYFCASSHPSQGPPYEQYFGPGTRLTVT.